The subject of this entry is one TCR beta chain. The source of the sample is a study of blood T cell repertoires in COVID-19. Study at large: Italy, Spain and the United States were the sources of the convalescent and acute COVID-19 samples. PBMCs, B-cell-depleted T cells, or T cells were the source of the cDNA or gDNA that made up the material.

Source study methods: Reference gene primer amplification gave nucleated cell count estimates. Some clones are missing from TCRdb's copy, which holds only in-frame ones; the method was immunoSEQ multiplex PCR. The DNA gave D and trimming, while V, J and clone size come from that table. Of over 300,000 clones in the sample, about 82% were seen once. Trimming took 4 bases from V and 9 from J; bases not matched to a gene: 9. Germline V gene lookup returns CDR1 SGHNT and CDR2 YENEEA. This CDR3 is 17 amino acids long. The sequence came from a woman between 50 and 59 years old with acute or convalescent COVID-19. The rearrangement joins TRBV11-3 to TRBJ2-1; 16 bases map to TRBD2. Sequenced material: peripheral blood. The CDR3: CASSYSPGLAGGGEQFF. The CDR3, as DNA: TGTGCCAGCAGCTACAGTCCGGGACTAGCGGGAGGGGGTGAGCAGTTCTTC.